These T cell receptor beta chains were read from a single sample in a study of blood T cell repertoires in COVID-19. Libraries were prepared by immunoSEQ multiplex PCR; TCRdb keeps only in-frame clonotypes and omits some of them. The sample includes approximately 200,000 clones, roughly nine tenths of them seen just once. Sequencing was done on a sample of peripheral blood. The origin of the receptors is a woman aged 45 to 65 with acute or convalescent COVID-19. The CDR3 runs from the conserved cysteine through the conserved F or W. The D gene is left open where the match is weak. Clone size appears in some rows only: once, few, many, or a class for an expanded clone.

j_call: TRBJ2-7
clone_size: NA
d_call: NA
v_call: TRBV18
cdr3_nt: TGTGCCAGCTCACCGTACAACTACGAGCAGTACTTC
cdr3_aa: CASSPYNYEQYF

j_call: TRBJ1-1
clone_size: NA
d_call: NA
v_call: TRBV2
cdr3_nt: TGTGCCAGCAGTGCCCTGGGAGGTGGCATTCGGGTGAACACTGAAGCTTTCTTT
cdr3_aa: CASSALGGGIRVNTEAFF

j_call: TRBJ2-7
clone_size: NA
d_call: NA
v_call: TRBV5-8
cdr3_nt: TGTGCCAGCAGCCTGACCCGGGACACCGCCTACGAGCAGTACTTC
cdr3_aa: CASSLTRDTAYEQYF

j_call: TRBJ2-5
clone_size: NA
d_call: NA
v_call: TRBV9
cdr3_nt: TGTGCCAGCAGCGTAGGAAATAGCATTGAGACCCAGTACTTC
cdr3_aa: CASSVGNSIETQYF

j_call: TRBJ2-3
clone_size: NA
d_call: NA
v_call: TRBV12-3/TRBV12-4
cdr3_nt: TGTGCCAGCAGTTTGAATAGCGTAGATACGCAGTATTTT
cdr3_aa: CASSLNSVDTQYF

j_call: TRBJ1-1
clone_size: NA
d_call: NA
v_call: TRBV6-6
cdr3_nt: TGTGCCAGCAGGATAGACAGGCGGGACACTGAAGCTTTCTTT
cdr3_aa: CASRIDRRDTEAFF

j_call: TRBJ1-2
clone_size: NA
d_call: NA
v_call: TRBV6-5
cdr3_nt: TGTGCCAGCAGTCCAACGGGGTCTTGGGGCTACACCTTC
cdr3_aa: CASSPTGSWGYTF

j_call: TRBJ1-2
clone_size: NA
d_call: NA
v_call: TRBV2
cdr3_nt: TGTGCCAGCAGTATGGACAGCTATGGCTACACCTTC
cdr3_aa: CASSMDSYGYTF

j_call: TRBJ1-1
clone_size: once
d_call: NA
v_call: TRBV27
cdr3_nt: TGTGCCAGCAGTTTGTGGGGGGACACTGAAGCTTTCTTT
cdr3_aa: CASSLWGDTEAFF

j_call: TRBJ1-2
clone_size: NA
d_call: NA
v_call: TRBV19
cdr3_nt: TGTGCCAGTACCAAGGCATGGGACATCTATGGCTACACCTTC
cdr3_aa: CASTKAWDIYGYTF

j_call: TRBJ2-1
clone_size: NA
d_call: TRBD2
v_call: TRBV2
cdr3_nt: TGTGCCAGCAGCCCCTATTTTGGGGATAGCGGGGGCGCTGAGCAGTTCTTC
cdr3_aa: CASSPYFGDSGGAEQFF

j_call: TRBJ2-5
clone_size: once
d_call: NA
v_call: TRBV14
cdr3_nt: TGTGCCAGCAGCCTAGGAGAAGAGACCCAGTACTTC
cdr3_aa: CASSLGEETQYF

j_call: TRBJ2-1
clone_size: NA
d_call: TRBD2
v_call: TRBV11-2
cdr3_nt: TGTGCCAGCAGCTTACTTATTAGCGGGAGTGCCTACAATGAGCAGTTCTTC
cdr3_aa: CASSLLISGSAYNEQFF

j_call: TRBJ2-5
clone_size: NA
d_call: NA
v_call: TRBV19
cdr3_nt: TGTGCCAGTAGTCTCGACAGCCAAGAGACCCAGTACTTC
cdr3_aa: CASSLDSQETQYF

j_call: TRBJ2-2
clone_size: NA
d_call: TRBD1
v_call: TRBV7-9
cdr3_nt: TGTGCCAGCAGCTTAGCGCTCGGGCAGACAGGGGCGGCCACCGGGGAGCTGTTTTTT
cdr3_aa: CASSLALGQTGAATGELFF

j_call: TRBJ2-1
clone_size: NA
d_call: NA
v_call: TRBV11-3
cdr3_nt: TGTGCCAGCAGCTTAGCCGGGGGTTCCTACAATGAGCAGTTCTTC
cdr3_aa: CASSLAGGSYNEQFF

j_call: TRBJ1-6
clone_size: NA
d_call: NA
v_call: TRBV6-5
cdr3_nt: TGTGCCAGCAGTAGACGGACAGCGGATTCACCCCTCCACTTT
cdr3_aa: CASSRRTADSPLHF

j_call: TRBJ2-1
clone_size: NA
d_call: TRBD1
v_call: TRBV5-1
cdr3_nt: TGCGCCAGCAGCTTGGCCGCCAGGGGGTTATCCAGCGCGGACAATGAGCAGTTCTTC
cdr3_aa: CASSLAARGLSSADNEQFF

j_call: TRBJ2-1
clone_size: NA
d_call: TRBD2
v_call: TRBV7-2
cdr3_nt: TGTGCCAGCAGCCCACTAGCGCCTCTTTCCTACAATGAGCAGTTCTTC
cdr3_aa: CASSPLAPLSYNEQFF

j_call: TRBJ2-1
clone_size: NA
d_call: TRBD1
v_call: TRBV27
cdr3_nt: TGTGCCAGCAGTAACAGGGGGCCCAACTCCTACAATGAGCAGTTCTTC
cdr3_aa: CASSNRGPNSYNEQFF

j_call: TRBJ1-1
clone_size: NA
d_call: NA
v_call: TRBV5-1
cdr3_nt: TGCGCCAGCAGGATAAGCAGGGGTGAAGCTTTCTTT
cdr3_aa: CASRISRGEAFF

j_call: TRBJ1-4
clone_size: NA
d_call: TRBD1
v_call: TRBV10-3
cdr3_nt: TGTGCCATCAGTGACGAGGGGGCATGGATTAATGAAAAACTGTTTTTT
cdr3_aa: CAISDEGAWINEKLFF

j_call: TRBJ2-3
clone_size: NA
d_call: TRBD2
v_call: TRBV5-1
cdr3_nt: TGCGCCAGCAGCTTCCCGGGGGGGCCGACAGATACGCAGTATTTT
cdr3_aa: CASSFPGGPTDTQYF

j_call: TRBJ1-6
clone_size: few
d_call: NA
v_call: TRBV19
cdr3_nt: TGTGCCAGTACTGGCAGGGAAAATTCACCCCTCCACTTT
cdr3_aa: CASTGRENSPLHF

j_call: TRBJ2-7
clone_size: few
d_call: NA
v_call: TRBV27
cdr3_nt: TGTGCCAGCAGTTTATCTCGACTAGTCCATTCCTACGAGCAGTACTTC
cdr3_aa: CASSLSRLVHSYEQYF

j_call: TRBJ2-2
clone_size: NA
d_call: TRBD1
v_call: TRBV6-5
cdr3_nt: TGTGCCAGCAGTAGAAACAGGGGGGCCGGGGAGCTGTTTTTT
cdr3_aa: CASSRNRGAGELFF

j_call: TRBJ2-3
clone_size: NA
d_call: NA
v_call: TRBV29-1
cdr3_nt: TGCAGCGCCCGCCTCGGACAGTTTTTCACAGATACGCAGTATTTT
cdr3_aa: CSARLGQFFTDTQYF

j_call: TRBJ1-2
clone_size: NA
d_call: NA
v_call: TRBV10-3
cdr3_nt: TGTGCCATCAGTGAGTCGCCGGAGGATGGCTACACCTTC
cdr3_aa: CAISESPEDGYTF

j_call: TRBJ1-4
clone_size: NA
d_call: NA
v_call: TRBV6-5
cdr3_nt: TGTGCCAGCAGTTACAAGCAGGGTACTGAAAAACTGTTTTTT
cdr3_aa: CASSYKQGTEKLFF

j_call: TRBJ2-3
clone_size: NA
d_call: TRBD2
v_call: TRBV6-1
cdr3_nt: TGTGCCAGCAGTGAAGGGGGGAGGGGTGGAGATACGCAGTATTTT
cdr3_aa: CASSEGGRGGDTQYF

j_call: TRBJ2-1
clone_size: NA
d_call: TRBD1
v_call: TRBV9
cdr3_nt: TGTGCCAGCAGCGTAGGTACAGGGGGCGAATTCTTC
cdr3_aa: CASSVGTGGEFF